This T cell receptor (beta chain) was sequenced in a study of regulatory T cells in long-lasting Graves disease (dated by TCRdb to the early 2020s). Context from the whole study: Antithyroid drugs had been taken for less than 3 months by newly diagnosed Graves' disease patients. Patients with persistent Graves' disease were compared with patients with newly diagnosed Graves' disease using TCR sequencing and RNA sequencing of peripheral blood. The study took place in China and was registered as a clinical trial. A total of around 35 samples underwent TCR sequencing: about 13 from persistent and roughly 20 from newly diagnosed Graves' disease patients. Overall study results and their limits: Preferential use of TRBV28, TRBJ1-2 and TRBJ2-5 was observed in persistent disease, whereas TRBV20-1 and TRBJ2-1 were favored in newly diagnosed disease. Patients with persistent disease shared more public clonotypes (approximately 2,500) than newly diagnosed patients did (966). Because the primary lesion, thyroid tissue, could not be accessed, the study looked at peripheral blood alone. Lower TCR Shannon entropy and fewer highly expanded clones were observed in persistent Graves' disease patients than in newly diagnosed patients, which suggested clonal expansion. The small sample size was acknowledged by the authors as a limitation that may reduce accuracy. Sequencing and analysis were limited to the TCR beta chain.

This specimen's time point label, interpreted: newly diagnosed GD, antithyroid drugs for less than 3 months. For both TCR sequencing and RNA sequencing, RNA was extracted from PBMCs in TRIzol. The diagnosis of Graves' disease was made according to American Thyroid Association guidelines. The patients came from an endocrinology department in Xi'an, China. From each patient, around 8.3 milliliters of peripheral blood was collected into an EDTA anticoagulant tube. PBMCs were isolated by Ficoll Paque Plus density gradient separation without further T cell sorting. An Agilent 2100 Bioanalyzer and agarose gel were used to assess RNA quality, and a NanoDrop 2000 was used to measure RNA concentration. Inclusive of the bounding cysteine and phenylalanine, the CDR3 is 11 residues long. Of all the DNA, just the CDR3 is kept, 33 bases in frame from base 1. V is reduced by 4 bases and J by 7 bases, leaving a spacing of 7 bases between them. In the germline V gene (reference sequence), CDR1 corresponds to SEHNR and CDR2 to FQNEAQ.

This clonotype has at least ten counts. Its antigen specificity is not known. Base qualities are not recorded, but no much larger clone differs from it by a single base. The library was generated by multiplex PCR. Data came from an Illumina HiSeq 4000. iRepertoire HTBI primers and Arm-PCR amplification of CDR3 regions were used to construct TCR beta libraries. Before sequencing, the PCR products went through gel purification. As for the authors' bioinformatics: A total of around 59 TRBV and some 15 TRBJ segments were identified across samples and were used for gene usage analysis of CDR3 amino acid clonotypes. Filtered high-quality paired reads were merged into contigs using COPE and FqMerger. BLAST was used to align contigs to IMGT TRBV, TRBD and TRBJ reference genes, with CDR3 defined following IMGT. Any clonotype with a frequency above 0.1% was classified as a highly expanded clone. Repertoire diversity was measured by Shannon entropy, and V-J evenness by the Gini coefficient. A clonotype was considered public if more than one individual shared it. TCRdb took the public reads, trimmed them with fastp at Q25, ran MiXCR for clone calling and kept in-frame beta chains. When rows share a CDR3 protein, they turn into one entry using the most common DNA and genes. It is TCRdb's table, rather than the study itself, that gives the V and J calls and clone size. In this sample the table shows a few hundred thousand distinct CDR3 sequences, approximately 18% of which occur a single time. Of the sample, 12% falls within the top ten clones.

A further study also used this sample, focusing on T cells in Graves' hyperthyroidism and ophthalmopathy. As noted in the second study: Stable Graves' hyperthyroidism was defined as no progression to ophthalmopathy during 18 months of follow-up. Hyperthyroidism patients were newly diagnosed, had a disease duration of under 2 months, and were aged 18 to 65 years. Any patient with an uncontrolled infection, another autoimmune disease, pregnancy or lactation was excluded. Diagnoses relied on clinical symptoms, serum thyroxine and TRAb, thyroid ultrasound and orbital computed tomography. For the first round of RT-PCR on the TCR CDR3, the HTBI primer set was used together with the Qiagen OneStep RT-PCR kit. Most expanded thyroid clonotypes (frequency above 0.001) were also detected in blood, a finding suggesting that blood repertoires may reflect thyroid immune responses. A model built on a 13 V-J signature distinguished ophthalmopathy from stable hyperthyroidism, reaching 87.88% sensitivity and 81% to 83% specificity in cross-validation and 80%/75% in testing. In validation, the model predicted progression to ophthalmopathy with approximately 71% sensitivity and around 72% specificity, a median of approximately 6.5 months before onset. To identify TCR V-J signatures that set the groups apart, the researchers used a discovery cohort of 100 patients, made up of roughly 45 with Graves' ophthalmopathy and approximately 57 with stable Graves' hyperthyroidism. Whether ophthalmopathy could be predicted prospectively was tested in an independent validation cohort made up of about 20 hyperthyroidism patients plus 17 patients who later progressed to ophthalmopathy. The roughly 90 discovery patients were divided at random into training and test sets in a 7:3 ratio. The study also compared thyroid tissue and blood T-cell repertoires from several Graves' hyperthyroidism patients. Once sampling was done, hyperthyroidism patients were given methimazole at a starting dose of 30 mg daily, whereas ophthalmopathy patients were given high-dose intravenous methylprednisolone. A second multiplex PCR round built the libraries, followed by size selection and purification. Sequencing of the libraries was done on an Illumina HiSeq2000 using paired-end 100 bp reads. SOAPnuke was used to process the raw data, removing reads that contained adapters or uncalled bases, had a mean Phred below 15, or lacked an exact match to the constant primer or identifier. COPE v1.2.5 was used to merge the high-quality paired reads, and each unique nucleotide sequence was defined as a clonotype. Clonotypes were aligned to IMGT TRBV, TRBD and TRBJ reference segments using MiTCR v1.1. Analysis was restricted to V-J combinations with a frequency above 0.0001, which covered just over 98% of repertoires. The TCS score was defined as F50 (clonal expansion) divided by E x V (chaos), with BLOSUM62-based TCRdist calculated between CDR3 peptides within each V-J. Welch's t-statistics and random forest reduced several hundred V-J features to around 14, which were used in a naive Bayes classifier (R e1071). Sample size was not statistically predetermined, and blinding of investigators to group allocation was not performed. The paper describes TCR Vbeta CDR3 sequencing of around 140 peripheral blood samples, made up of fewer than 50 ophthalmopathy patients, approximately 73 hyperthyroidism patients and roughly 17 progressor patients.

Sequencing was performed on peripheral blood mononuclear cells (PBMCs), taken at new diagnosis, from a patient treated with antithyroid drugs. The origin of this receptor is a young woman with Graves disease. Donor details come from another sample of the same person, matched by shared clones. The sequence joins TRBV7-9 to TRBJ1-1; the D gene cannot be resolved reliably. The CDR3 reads CASSSSIEAFF. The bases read TGTGCCAGCAGCTCCTCGATTGAAGCTTTCTTT.